This record covers a single TCR beta chain. This entry is derived from a study of blood T cell repertoires in COVID-19. The wider study: PBMCs, B-cell-depleted T cells, or T cells provided the cDNA or gDNA that made up the material.

The CDR3 contains 16 residues. V was trimmed by 7 bases and J by 7 bases, leaving 23 bases between them. CDR1 and CDR2 (germline): LNHDA, SQIVND (reference sequence). Profiled with immunoSEQ multiplex PCR; TCRdb holds only in-frame clones, not every one. The table records approximately 130,000 clones, around 89% of them present only once. V and J are TRBV19 and TRBJ2-1, with D maybe TRBD1 (9 bases). The sample consisted of peripheral blood. This TCR was recovered from a man aged 65 to 85 with active or convalescent COVID-19. The CDR3 here is CASTNPGGTGLNEQFF. For the CDR3, the DNA is TGTGCCAGTACCAATCCGGGGGGGACAGGGCTTAATGAGCAGTTCTTC.